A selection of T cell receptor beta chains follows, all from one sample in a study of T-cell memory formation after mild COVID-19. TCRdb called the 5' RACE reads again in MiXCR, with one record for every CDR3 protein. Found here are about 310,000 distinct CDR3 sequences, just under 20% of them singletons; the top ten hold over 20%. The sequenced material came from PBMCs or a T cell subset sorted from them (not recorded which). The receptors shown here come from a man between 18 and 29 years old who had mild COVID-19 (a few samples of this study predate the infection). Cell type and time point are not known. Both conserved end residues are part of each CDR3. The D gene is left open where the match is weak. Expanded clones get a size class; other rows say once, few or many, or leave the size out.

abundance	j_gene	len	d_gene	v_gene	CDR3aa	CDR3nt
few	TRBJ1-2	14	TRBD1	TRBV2	CASTTGVVGYGYTF	TGTGCCAGCACCACAGGGGTCGTAGGATATGGCTACACCTTC
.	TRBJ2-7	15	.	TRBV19	CASSMVQAGYYEQYF	TGTGCCAGTAGTATGGTACAGGCTGGGTACTACGAGCAGTACTTC
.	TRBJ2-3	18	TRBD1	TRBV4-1	CASTETGALAKGTDTQYF	TGCGCCAGCACCGAGACAGGGGCTCTGGCAAAGGGCACAGATACGCAGTATTTT
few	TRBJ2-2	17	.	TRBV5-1	CASSLGIAGANTGELFF	TGCGCCAGCAGCTTGGGAATCGCGGGGGCTAACACCGGGGAGCTGTTTTTT
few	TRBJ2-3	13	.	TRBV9	CASSGRSLDTQYF	TGTGCCAGCAGCGGCCGGTCCCTAGATACGCAGTATTTT
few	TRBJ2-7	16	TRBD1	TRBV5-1	CASSPFTGVGENEQYF	TGCGCCAGCAGCCCGTTCACAGGGGTCGGTGAGAACGAGCAGTACTTC
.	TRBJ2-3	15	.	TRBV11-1	CASSLGRGGRDTQYF	TGTGCCAGCAGCTTAGGTCGTGGGGGGCGAGATACGCAGTATTTT
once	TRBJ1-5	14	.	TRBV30	CAWSRGSSNQPQHF	TGTGCCTGGAGTAGGGGCAGTAGCAATCAGCCCCAGCATTTT
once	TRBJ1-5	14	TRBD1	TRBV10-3	CAISRQGRNQPQHF	TGTGCCATCAGTCGACAGGGTAGGAACCAGCCCCAGCATTTT
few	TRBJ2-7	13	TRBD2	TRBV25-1	CASAAAGAYEQYF	TGTGCCAGCGCCGCTGCGGGGGCCTACGAGCAGTACTTC
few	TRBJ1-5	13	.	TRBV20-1	CSARIRANQPQHF	TGCAGTGCTAGGATCCGGGCCAATCAGCCCCAGCATTTT
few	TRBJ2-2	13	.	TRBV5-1	CASSRDFPGELFF	TGCGCCAGCAGCCGGGACTTCCCCGGGGAGCTGTTTTTT
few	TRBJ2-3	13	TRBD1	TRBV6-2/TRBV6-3	CASSQGATDTQYF	TGTGCCAGCAGTCAGGGGGCAACAGATACGCAGTATTTT
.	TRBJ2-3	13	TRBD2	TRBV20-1	CSAITGTSDTQYF	TGCAGTGCTATAACCGGGACTAGCGATACGCAGTATTTT
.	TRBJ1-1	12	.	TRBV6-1	CASTPQFPEAFF	TGTGCCAGCACCCCGCAGTTCCCTGAAGCTTTCTTT
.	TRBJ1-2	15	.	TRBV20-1	CSASLPGTEKIGYTF	TGCAGTGCTAGCCTACCAGGGACGGAAAAAATCGGCTACACCTTC
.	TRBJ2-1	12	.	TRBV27	CAIGQTGNEQFF	TGTGCCATCGGACAAACGGGCAATGAGCAGTTCTTC
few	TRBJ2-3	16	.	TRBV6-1	CASSENGGSGTDTQYF	TGTGCCAGCAGTGAAAATGGAGGGTCAGGAACAGATACGCAGTATTTT
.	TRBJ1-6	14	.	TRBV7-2	CASRGGDYNSPLHF	TGTGCCAGCAGGGGCGGGGACTATAATTCACCCCTCCACTTT
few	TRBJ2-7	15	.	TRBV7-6	CASSLSAVQGHEQYF	TGTGCCAGCAGCTTATCTGCGGTACAGGGCCACGAGCAGTACTTC
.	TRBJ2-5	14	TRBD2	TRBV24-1	CATSRASGQETQYF	TGTGCCACCAGTAGAGCTAGCGGGCAAGAGACCCAGTACTTC
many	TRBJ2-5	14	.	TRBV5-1	CASSLGLGQETQYF	TGCGCCAGCAGCCTGGGACTTGGCCAAGAGACCCAGTACTTC
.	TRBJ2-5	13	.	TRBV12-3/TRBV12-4	CASSFEQQETQYF	TGTGCCAGCAGTTTCGAACAGCAAGAGACCCAGTACTTC
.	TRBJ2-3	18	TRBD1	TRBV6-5	CASSYSSAGQGFLDTQYF	TGTGCCAGCAGTTACTCGAGTGCAGGACAGGGGTTCCTCGATACGCAGTATTTT
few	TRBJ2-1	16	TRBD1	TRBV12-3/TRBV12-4	CASSQLGTGPYNEQFF	TGTGCCAGCAGCCAACTCGGGACAGGGCCCTACAATGAGCAGTTCTTC
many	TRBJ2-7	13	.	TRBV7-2	CASSLGSQAGEYF	TGTGCCAGCAGCTTAGGGTCCCAAGCAGGGGAGTACTTC
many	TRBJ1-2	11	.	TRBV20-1	CSAPDNYGYTF	TGCAGTGCTCCAGATAACTATGGCTACACCTTC
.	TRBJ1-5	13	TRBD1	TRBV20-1	CSAHRDREQPQHF	TGCAGTGCTCACCGGGACAGGGAACAGCCCCAGCATTTT
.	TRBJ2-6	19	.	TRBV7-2	CASSSFPGQVYSGANVLTF	TGTGCCAGCAGCTCCTTCCCGGGACAAGTATACTCTGGGGCCAACGTCCTGACTTTC
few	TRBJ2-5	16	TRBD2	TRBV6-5	CASRRLSGGNQETQYF	TGTGCCAGCAGGCGCTTGAGCGGGGGAAATCAAGAGACCCAGTACTTC
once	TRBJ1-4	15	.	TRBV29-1	CSVLVDLQTNEKLFF	TGCAGCGTTCTGGTTGATCTTCAAACTAATGAAAAACTGTTTTTT
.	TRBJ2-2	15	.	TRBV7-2	CASSFGGRVTGELFF	TGTGCCAGCAGCTTCGGGGGAAGGGTAACCGGGGAGCTGTTTTTT
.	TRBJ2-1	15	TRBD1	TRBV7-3	CASSVQGGLTDEQFF	TGTGCCAGCAGCGTACAGGGGGGCCTTACCGATGAGCAGTTCTTC
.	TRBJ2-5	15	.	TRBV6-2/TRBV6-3	CASSAPGTAKGTQYF	TGTGCCAGCAGTGCCCCCGGGACGGCAAAGGGGACCCAGTACTTC
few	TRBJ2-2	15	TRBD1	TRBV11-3	CASSWTGLRSGELFF	TGTGCCAGCAGCTGGACAGGGCTTAGGTCCGGGGAGCTGTTTTTT
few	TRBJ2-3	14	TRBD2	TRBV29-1	CSALHGGYADTQYF	TGCAGCGCGCTTCACGGGGGGTATGCAGATACGCAGTATTTT
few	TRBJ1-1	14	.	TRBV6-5	CASTADTLNTEAFF	TGTGCCAGCACCGCAGATACCCTGAACACTGAAGCTTTCTTT
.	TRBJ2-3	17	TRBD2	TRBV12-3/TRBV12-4	CASSLSLGRGNVDTQYF	TGTGCCAGCAGCCTTAGTCTGGGGCGGGGGAACGTAGATACGCAGTATTTT
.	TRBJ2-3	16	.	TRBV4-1	CASSQAPYGVVGTQYF	TGCGCCAGCAGCCAGGCCCCTTACGGGGTGGTCGGTACGCAGTATTTT
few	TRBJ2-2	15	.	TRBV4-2	CASSAQRDYTGELFF	TGTGCCAGCAGCGCCCAACGGGATTACACCGGGGAGCTGTTTTTT